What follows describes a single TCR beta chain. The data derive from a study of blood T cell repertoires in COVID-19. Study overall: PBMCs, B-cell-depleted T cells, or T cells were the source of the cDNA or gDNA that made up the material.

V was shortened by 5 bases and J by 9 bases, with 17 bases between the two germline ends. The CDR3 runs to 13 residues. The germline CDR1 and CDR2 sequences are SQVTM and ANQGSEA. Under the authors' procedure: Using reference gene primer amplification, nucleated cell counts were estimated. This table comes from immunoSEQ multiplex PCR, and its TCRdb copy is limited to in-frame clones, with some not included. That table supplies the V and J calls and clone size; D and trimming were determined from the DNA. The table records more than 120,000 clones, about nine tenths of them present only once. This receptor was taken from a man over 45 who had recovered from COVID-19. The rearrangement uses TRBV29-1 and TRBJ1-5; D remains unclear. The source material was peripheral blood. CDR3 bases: TGCAGCGTTAGAAAGTCCGGAGAGGGGCCCCAGCATTTT. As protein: CSVRKSGEGPQHF.